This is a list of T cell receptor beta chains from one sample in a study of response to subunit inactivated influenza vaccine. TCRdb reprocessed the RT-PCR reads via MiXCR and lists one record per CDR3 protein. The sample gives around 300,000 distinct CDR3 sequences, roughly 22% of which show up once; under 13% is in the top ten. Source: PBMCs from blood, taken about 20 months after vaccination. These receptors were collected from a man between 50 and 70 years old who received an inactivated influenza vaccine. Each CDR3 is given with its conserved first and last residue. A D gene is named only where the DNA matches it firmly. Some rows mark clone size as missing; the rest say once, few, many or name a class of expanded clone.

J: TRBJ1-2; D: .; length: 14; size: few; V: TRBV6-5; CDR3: CASSSATFLYGYTF; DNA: TGTGCCAGCAGTTCCGCGACGTTTCTATATGGCTACACCTTC
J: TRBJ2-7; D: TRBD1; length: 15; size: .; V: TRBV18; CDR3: CASSPSGTGVYEQYF; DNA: TGTGCCAGCTCACCCTCCGGGACAGGGGTCTACGAGCAGTACTTC
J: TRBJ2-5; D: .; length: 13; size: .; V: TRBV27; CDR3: CASSFLAEETQYF; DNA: TGTGCCAGCAGTTTCCTAGCTGAAGAGACCCAGTACTTC
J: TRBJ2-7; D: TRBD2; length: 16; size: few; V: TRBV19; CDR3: CASSPLGLAGDYEQYF; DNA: TGTGCCAGTAGCCCGTTGGGGCTAGCGGGGGACTACGAGCAGTACTTC
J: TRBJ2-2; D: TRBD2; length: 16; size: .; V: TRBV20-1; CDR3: CCATPPGGRSGGELFF; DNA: TGCTGTGCTACCCCTCCAGGCGGGAGGTCGGGCGGGGAGCTGTTTTTT
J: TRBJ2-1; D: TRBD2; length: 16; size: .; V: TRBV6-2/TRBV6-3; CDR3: CASSKPGLAGYNEQFF; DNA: TGTGCCAGCAGCAAACCGGGACTAGCGGGATACAATGAGCAGTTCTTC
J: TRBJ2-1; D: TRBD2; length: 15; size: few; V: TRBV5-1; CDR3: CASSFLAGALNEQFF; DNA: TGCGCCAGCAGCTTTTTAGCGGGAGCCCTTAATGAGCAGTTCTTC
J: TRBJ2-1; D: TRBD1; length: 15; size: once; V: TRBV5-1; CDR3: CASSLVPGQGLVQFF; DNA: TGCGCCAGCAGCTTGGTCCCGGGACAGGGTTTGGTGCAGTTCTTC
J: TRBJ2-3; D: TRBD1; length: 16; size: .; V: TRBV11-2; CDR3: CASSLAATGGSDTQYF; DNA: TGTGCCAGCAGCTTAGCCGCGACAGGGGGATCTGATACGCAGTATTTT
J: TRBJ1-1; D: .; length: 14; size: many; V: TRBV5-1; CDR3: CASSLAQGTFEAFF; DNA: TGCGCCAGCAGCTTGGCTCAAGGGACGTTTGAAGCTTTCTTT
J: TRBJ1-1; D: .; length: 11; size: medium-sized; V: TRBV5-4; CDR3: CASRGRGLPFF; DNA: TGTGCCAGCAGAGGCAGGGGTCTGCCTTTCTTT
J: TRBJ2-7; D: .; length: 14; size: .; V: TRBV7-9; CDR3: CASSLGGGRQEQYF; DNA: TGTGCCAGCAGCTTAGGGGGGGGCCGACAAGAGCAGTACTTC
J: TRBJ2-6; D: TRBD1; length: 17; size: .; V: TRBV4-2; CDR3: CASSQYLDRAGANVLTF; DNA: TGTGCCAGCAGCCAATACCTCGACAGGGCTGGGGCCAACGTCCTGACTTTC
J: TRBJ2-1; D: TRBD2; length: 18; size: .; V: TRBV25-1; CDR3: CASSEYSSGRSSYNEQFF; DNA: TGTGCCAGCAGTGAATATTCTAGCGGGAGGTCTTCCTACAATGAGCAGTTCTTC
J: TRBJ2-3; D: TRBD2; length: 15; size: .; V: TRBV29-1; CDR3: CSVGRREGSADTQYF; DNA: TGCAGCGTTGGACGGCGGGAGGGTAGTGCAGATACGCAGTATTTT
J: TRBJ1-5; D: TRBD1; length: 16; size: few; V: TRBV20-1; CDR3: CSAGYGTGGGNQPQHF; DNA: TGCAGTGCTGGATACGGGACAGGGGGCGGCAATCAGCCCCAGCATTTT
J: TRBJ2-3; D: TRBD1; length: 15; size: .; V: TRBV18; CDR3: CASSPLGPQGRTQYF; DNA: TGTGCCAGCTCACCACTAGGACCACAGGGGCGAACGCAGTATTTT
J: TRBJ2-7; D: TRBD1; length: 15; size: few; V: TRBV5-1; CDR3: CASSLTGVNPYEQYF; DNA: TGCGCCAGCAGCTTGACAGGGGTTAACCCCTACGAGCAGTACTTC
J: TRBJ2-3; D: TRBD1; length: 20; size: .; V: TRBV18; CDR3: CASSPMKRQGLPLRTDTQYF; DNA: TGTGCCAGCTCGCCAATGAAGAGACAGGGGCTGCCGCTAAGGACAGATACGCAGTATTTT
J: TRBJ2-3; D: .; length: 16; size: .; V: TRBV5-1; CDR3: CASSFLRGGGTDTQYF; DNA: TGCGCCAGCAGCTTCCTCCGGGGCGGGGGCACAGATACGCAGTATTTT
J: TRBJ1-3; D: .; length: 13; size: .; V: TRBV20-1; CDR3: CSASTGGRNTIYF; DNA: TGCAGTGCTAGTACGGGCGGTAGAAACACCATATATTTT
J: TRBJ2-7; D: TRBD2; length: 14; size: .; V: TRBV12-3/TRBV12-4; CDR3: CASKVSGRAYEQYF; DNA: TGTGCCAGCAAAGTTAGCGGGCGAGCCTACGAGCAGTACTTC
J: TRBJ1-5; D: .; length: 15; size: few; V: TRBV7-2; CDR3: CASSLAMGSGQPQHF; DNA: TGTGCCAGCAGCTTAGCGATGGGATCAGGGCAGCCCCAGCATTTT
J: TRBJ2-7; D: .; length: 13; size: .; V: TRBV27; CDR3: CASSPTPAYEQYF; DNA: TGTGCCAGCAGTCCCACTCCGGCCTACGAGCAGTACTTC
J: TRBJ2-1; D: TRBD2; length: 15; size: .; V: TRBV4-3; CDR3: CASSQETSGHNEQFF; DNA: TGCGCCAGCAGCCAAGAGACTAGCGGCCACAATGAGCAGTTCTTC
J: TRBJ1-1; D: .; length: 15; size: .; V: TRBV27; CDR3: CASSFPGTPLMGAFF; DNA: TGTGCCAGCAGTTTCCCAGGGACTCCATTGATGGGAGCTTTCTTT
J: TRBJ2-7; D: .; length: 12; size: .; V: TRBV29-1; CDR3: CSVETVSYEQYF; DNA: TGCAGCGTTGAGACGGTCTCCTACGAGCAGTACTTC
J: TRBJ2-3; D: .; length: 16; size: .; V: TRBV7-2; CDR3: CASSAGPGRNTDTQYF; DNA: TGTGCCAGCAGCGCCGGGCCAGGGCGAAACACAGATACGCAGTATTTT
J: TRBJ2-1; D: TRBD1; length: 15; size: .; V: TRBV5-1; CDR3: CASRYSGTGIDEQFF; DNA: TGCGCCAGCCGTTACTCCGGGACAGGGATTGATGAGCAGTTCTTC
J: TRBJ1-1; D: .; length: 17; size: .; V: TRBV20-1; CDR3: CSARDPRLHFMNTEAFF; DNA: TGCAGTGCTAGAGATCCCAGACTACATTTCATGAACACTGAAGCTTTCTTT
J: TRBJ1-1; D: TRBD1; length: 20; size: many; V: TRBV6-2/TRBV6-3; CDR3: CASSYPPSTGNRPENTEAFF; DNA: TGTGCCAGCAGTTACCCCCCTTCGACAGGGAATAGGCCCGAGAACACTGAAGCTTTCTTT
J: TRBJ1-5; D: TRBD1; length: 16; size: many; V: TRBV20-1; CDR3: CSARPGTGGSNQPQHF; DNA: TGCAGTGCTAGGCCCGGGACAGGGGGGAGCAATCAGCCCCAGCATTTT
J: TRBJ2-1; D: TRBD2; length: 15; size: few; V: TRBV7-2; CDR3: CASSGRLAGVGEQFF; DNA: TGTGCCAGCAGCGGAAGACTAGCGGGAGTAGGAGAGCAGTTCTTC
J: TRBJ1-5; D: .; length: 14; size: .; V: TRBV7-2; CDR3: CASSLALRNQPQHF; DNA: TGTGCCAGCAGCTTAGCGCTTAGAAATCAGCCCCAGCATTTT
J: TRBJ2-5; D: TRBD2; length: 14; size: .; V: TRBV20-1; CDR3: CSAMTSGMYETQYF; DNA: TGCAGTGCTATGACTAGCGGGATGTATGAGACCCAGTACTTC
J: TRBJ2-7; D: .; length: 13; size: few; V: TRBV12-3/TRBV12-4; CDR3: CASRSDRSYEQYF; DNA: TGTGCCAGCAGATCGGACAGATCCTACGAGCAGTACTTC
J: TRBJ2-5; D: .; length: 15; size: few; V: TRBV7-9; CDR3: CASSLALGRAETQYF; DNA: TGTGCCAGCAGCTTAGCGCTCGGCAGGGCCGAGACCCAGTACTTC
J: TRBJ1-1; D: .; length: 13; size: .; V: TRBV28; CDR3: CASSSSMNTEAFF; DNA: TGTGCCAGCAGTTCCTCGATGAACACTGAAGCTTTCTTT
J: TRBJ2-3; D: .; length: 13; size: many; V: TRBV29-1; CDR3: CSVEQTVTDTQYF; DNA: TGCAGCGTTGAGCAGACAGTCACAGATACGCAGTATTTT
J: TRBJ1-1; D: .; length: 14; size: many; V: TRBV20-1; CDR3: CSARVGRTYTEAFF; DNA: TGCAGTGCTAGAGTGGGTAGGACCTACACTGAAGCTTTCTTT
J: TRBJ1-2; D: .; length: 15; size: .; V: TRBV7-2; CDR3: CASSLAPGSSYGYTF; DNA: TGTGCCAGCAGCTTGGCCCCGGGTTCCTCCTATGGCTACACCTTC
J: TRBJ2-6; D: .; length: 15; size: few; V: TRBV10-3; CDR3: CATPDSPSGANVLTF; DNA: TGTGCCACCCCCGACAGTCCATCTGGGGCCAACGTCCTGACTTTC
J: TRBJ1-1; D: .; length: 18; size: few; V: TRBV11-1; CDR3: CASSLVAHAGPLNTEAFF; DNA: TGTGCCAGCAGCCTTGTTGCCCATGCCGGACCACTGAACACTGAAGCTTTCTTT
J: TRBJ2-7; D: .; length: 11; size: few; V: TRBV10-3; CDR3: CATGQSYEQYF; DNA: TGTGCCACCGGACAGTCCTACGAGCAGTACTTC
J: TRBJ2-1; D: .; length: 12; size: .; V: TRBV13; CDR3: CASSANRVEQFF; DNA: TGTGCCAGCAGCGCAAACAGGGTTGAGCAGTTCTTC
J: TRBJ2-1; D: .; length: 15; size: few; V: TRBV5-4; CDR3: CASSLGRASYNEQFF; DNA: TGTGCCAGCAGCTTGGGGAGGGCCTCCTACAATGAGCAGTTCTTC
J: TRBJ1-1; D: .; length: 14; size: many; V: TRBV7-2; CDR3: CASRSGRIPTEAFF; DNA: TGTGCCAGCCGCTCTGGACGGATTCCCACTGAAGCTTTCTTT
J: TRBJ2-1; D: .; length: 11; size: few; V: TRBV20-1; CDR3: CSARDANEQFF; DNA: TGCAGTGCTAGAGATGCCAATGAGCAGTTCTTC
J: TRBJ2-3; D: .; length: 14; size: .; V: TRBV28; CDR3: CASSGQLSTDTQYF; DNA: TGTGCCAGCAGTGGACAGTTGAGCACAGATACGCAGTATTTT
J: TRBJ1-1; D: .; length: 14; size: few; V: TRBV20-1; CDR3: CSARSVGRDTEAFF; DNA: TGCAGTGCTAGATCGGTAGGGCGGGACACTGAAGCTTTCTTT
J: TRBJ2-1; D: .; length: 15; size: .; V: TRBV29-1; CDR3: CSVSSGGRGRHEQFF; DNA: TGCAGCGTGAGTAGTGGGGGCAGAGGGAGACATGAGCAGTTCTTC
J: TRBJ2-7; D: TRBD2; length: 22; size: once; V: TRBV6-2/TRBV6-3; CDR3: CASSYASSVGHPRLAPPYEQYF; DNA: TGTGCCAGCAGTTACGCCTCGTCGGTGGGACACCCACGACTAGCGCCTCCCTACGAGCAGTACTTC
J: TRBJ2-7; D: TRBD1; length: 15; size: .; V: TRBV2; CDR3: CASSETGVNSYEQYF; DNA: TGTGCCAGCAGTGAAACAGGGGTAAACTCCTACGAGCAGTACTTC
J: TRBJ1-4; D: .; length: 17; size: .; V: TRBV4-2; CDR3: CASSQVTSGAYDEKLFF; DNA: TGTGCCAGCAGCCAAGTTACTTCGGGGGCCTACGATGAAAAACTGTTTTTT
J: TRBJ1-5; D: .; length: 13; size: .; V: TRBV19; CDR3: CASRRRSDQPQHF; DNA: TGTGCCAGTAGGCGAAGGAGCGATCAGCCCCAGCATTTT
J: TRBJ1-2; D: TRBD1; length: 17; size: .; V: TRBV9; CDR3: CASSVYGTGGGSYGYTF; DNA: TGTGCCAGCAGCGTCTATGGGACAGGGGGCGGATCCTATGGCTACACCTTC
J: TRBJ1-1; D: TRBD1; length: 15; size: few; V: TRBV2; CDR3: CASRKIGQGSTEAFF; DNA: TGTGCCAGCAGGAAAATTGGACAGGGCTCCACTGAAGCTTTCTTT
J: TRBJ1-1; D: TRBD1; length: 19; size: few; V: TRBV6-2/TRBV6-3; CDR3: CASSYSKQGPYYMNTEAFF; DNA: TGTGCCAGCAGTTACTCGAAACAGGGGCCTTACTACATGAACACTGAAGCTTTCTTT
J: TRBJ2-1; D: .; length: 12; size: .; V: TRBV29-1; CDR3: CSVELDSVRQFF; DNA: TGCAGCGTCGAACTCGACAGTGTGAGGCAGTTCTTC